This TCR beta chain came from a study of blood T cell repertoires in COVID-19. For the study at large: From the United States, Italy and Spain came samples of acute and convalescent COVID-19. PBMCs, B-cell-depleted T cells, or T cells provided the cDNA or gDNA that made up the material.

Across about two dozen US areas, participants ranged in age from roughly 18 to 95 years. How the authors handled the data: Reference gene primer amplification gave estimated nucleated cell counts. Data came from immunoSEQ multiplex PCR; TCRdb stores just in-frame clones and leaves some out. That table gives V, J and clone size, and the DNA gave D and trimming. The sample yields approximately 210,000 clones, roughly 79% seen once. The V gene end was trimmed by 3 bases and the J gene end by 9 bases; junction bases not matched to a gene: 12. This CDR3 contains 16 residues. The germline V gene encodes CDR1 SGHTA and CDR2 FQGNSA.

The sample taken for sequencing was PBMCs or T cells enriched from blood (not recorded which). The TCR was taken from a woman aged 50 to 60 with acute COVID-19. J is TRBJ2-1 and V is TRBV7-2; 9 bases are shared with TRBD2. The CDR3 sequence is CASSFAGGPGGGEQFF. CDR3 coding DNA: TGTGCCAGCAGCTTTGCGGGAGGGCCAGGTGGGGGTGAGCAGTTCTTC.